This TCR beta chain was identified in a study of T-cell reconstitution after alpha-beta-depleted transplantation in children. General observations from the study: Where alpha-beta T cells came from about two months after transplant was reportedly several hundred expanded graft clones. T-cell numbers and diversity one year post-transplant derived largely from freshly generated T cells. The study traced high day-60 TCRbeta diversity in some patients to surviving recipient T cells and thymic progenitors.

This clonotype was seen a few times. What it binds is not known. This CDR3 contains 15 residues. Trimming shortened V by 0 bases and J by 6 bases, and 9 bases separated the two germline ends. The germline CDR1 and CDR2 sequences are SGHAT and FQNNGV. Unique molecular identifiers were incorporated during preparation of the TCRbeta library. MiXCR was run by TCRdb on the PCR reads, yielding one entry per CDR3 protein. Of around 130,000 distinct CDR3 sequences in the sample, 9.5% to 10% are singletons; the top ten hold around 24%. This TCR was sampled from a girl in the first two years of life who had a stem cell transplant for combined immunodeficiency, so the T cells may come from the graft donor. The specimen was PBMCs, mostly from graft donor cells, collected 180 days after TCRalphabeta/CD19-depleted stem cell transplant. The chain carries TRBV11-2 and TRBJ1-6; TRBD1 might be the D (6 bases). The CDR3 sequence: CASSLDRGGNSPLHF. The CDR3 DNA reads as TGTGCCAGCAGCTTAGACCGAGGGGGTAATTCACCCCTCCACTTT.